Included here is one TCR beta chain sequence, with context. No antigen is known for it. No much larger clonotype is one base removed from it; base qualities were not supplied. The receptor library was made with 5' RACE. TCRdb lists the instrument as Illumina HiSeq 2500. A second PCR of about 6 to 11 cycles was performed with a sample-barcoded 5' primer and a J-beta primer mix. A template-switch 5' adaptor carrying 12 random nucleotides introduced a unique molecular identifier onto each TCR beta cDNA molecule. At least 2.5 million CDR3-containing paired-end reads were obtained from each sample. First-strand cDNA was synthesized from all RNA with the Mint cDNA synthesis kit, primed by a TRBC-specific oligonucleotide. Following uracil-DNA glycosylase treatment, a first 18-cycle PCR with universal primers M1SS and BC2_uni_R was performed on all cDNA. Per the authors' processing: For normalization, 1 million high-quality reads were randomly selected from each sample, with every read carrying a distinct molecular identifier. Reads with shared molecular identifiers were discarded instead of being binned into consensus sequences. MiTCR, run with a Q25 quality threshold and the strictest error-elimination algorithm, handled CDR3 identification, clonotype clustering and error correction. Lower-bound total TCR beta diversity was estimated with a nonparametric unseen species model using Euler transformation. TCRdb applied fastp at Q25 and MiXCR to the public reads, then kept only in-frame beta chains. Entries that share a CDR3 protein sequence are merged under the most common genes and DNA. In this record, the V and J calls reflect TCRdb's handling and not the investigators' own analysis. In this sample the table shows 850,000 to 950,000 distinct CDR3 sequences, less than 35% of which occur a single time. The ten biggest clones cover about 18% of the sample.

This sample stems from a study of blood T cells in healthy people across ages (dated by TCRdb to between 2014 and 2017). Regarding the complete study: Template switching captured roughly one uniquely barcoded TCR beta cDNA molecule per two T cells in model experiments. The study measured age-related changes in TCR beta repertoire diversity using deep sequencing normalized with unique cDNA molecular identifiers. The donors were split into four age groups: young (average 16 years), middle-aged (roughly 42), aged (around 67) and long-lived (about 74). To avoid experimental bias, donors of different ages were randomly spread across the sequencing lanes. Two additional independent replicas of 1 million unique cDNA reads from the same blood draw were analyzed for two donors (one aged 18 to 30 and one aged 80 or older).

Results the study describes overall, beyond this receptor: As age increased, observed TCR beta diversity per million T cells dropped in a roughly linear way, and a significant reduction was already evident by age roughly 40. Because the CMV infection status of the donors was unknown, age-related changes in expanded clonotypes may potentially have been confounded. Compared with the aged group, the long-lived group had more naive CD4+ T cells, fewer expanded clones and increased TCR diversity, a pattern suggesting age selection. Because profiling used bulk unsorted PBMCs, naive and antigen-experienced compartments could not be compared conclusively. Estimates of total diversity based on one million sequenced T cells were regarded as lower bounds and as underestimates. Observed TCR beta diversity correlated strongly with the percentage of naive T cells measured by flow cytometry.

The donors were roughly 39 Caucasian individuals from Russia, aged roughly 6 to 95 years, who were systemically healthy. Each donor gave ten milliliters of peripheral blood, collected into EDTA-treated Vacutainer tubes. Ficoll-Paque density-gradient centrifugation was used to isolate PBMCs, with at least 6.5 million per sample. Trizol reagent was used to extract total RNA from the PBMCs, yielding at least 5 micrograms per sample. For every donor, flow cytometry on a PBMC aliquot measured the percentage of naive CD45RAhigh/CD27high T cells. This clonotype was sampled from a woman older than 75 in good health. The sequenced sample consisted of blood.

The CDR3 loop reads CASSSLDTNTEAFF. The DNA sequence is as follows: TGTGCCAGCAGCTCTCTGGACACGAACACTGAAGCTTTCTTT. The chain was built from TRBV5-6 and TRBJ1-1, and the D gene may be TRBD1, 5 bases matching. At the junction V is shortened by 3 bases and J by 1 base, with 10 bases in between. The CDR1 and CDR2 encoded by the germline V gene are SGHDT and YYEEEE. Spanning cysteine to phenylalanine, the CDR3 consists of 14 amino acids. The entry retains the CDR3 DNA only, 42 bases that are in frame from base 1.